Sequencing of this T cell receptor (beta chain) was carried out in a study of shared clonotypes between healthy human individuals (dated by TCRdb to the early 2020s). Describing the broader study: The cohort comprised a couple of women and a few men aged 18 to 49 years. Blood TCR repertoires of four to six healthy adults were deeply sequenced to estimate repertoire size and the extent of clonotype sharing between individuals. Leukapheresis yielded between about 0.85 and 9 billion PBMCs per donor. Libraries were prepared and TCR repertoires were sequenced by different laboratories using diverse techniques, in order to increase sequencing depth and limit assay-specific biases. For each donor, CD4 naive and CD4 memory were each given three plates, CD8 naive was given two plates, and CD8 memory was given one plate.

Concerning this clone itself: The antigen this receptor binds is unknown. The sample holds no much larger clone one base away, and base qualities are not on file.

TCR CDR3 regions were amplified from genomic DNA by multiplex PCR using the deep immunoSEQ assay. For each cell subset, the extracted genomic DNA was distributed evenly across all wells of several immunoSEQ 96-well plates, and each plate served as one replicate. For sorted subsets, about 200 ng genomic DNA, equal to about 30,000 T cell genomes, was loaded into each replicate PCR. The purified libraries were quantified using a Qubit 3.0 fluorometer, sized with a Bioanalyzer 2100, and then quantified again using the KAPA Library Quantification kit. A separate single-read 150-cycle Illumina NextSeq 550 flow cell was used to sequence each immunoSEQ 96-well plate. The study's processing was this. The immunoSEQ output contained only junctional sequences without quality scores, so filtering could not match that applied to full-length reads. To assign V/J genes and CDR3, sequences were annotated using PyIR, a Python wrapper for IgBLAST v1.9, with IMGT germline references. Reads were removed for weak V/J assignments (E-value above 1e-6), missing CDR3, stop codons, out-of-frame junctions, or ambiguous translated residues. V3J clonotypes were defined by identical inferred V gene, J gene, and CDR3 amino acid sequence. Percentage overlap between repertoires was calculated by dividing the number of shared unique clonotypes by the size of the smaller repertoire. Three approaches were used to assess repertoire richness: RTK rarefaction, the Chao1 estimator, and Recon v2.1 estimates of unobserved clonotypes. For all TCRbeta clonotypes obtained by the gDNA method from several donors, generation probabilities were computed with OLGA. TCRdb's version of the immuneACCESS table is confined to in-frame rearrangements and falls short of the full clone set. An unresolved V gene accounts for under half of the shortfall where checked; the remainder is of unknown origin. That table supplies the V and J calls and clone size; D and trimming were determined from the DNA. Within this sample are about 1 million clones, with about 80% of them counted one time only. The top ten hold under 0.65% of the sample.

Healthy HIV-negative adults with no recently reported acute infections or vaccinations were included as donors. Only Caucasian adults living in Nashville, Tennessee, USA were represented among the donors. CD4+ T cells were enriched by magnetic negative selection; naive cells were then positively selected on CD45RA, and the negative fraction formed the memory subset. Blood was collected by leukapheresis, and PBMCs were isolated by Ficoll-Histopaque density gradient centrifugation and then cryopreserved in liquid nitrogen vapor phase. Purity and quantity of every magnetically sorted T cell population were checked by analytical flow cytometry. Genomic DNA was isolated from every sorted fraction and measured by UV absorbance on a Nanodrop 2000c. What the authors observed across the whole study: Compared with non-shared clonotypes, clonotypes shared by all four sorted-subset donors had higher generation probabilities. Naive subsets generally had larger estimated clonotype richness than memory subsets. Only blood was sampled, and tissue TCR repertoires likely differ from those in blood. Even with the large sequencing depth, rarefaction of the sorted-subset datasets indicated that sequencing was incomplete. When a few donors were compared, the shared fraction of clonotypes was about 5.5% for naive CD4, less than 4% for naive CD8, 2.3% for memory CD4, and roughly 0.43% for memory CD8. The genetic and exposure-history diversity represented was limited by the small number of donors. Based on pairwise subsampling, the degree of clonotype sharing among donors was expected to be affected by sequencing depth.

The CDR3 runs 13 amino acids, cysteine and phenylalanine included. Only CDR3 DNA is held: 39 bases, read in frame from base 1. V is cut by 3 bases and J by 7 bases, and the space between the germline ends is 12 bases. The germline V gene encodes CDR1 LNHNV and CDR2 YYDKDF (reference sequence). Sequenced input: memory CD4+ T cells from PBMCs. The cell subset or site label for this specimen denotes: CD45RA-negative fraction. Recombination joined TRBV15 with TRBJ1-2, with the D gene not confidently named. This TCR was recovered from a man between 18 and 35 years old in good health. Some clones in this sample may be carry-over from other donors' samples. The DNA is as follows: TGTGCCACCAGCAGGAGGGCCCTCAGTGGCTACACCTTC. Translated, it gives CATSRRALSGYTF.